This TCR beta chain appears in the sequencing data of a study of human T cells and chemical hapten exposure. This CDR3 has 15 residues. Germline CDR1 reads LGHNA; CDR2 reads YNFKEQ. V was pared by 0 bases and J by 4 bases, with 10 bases between. One entry per CDR3 protein results from TCRdb running MiXCR on the RACE reads. Of about 78,000 distinct CDR3 sequences in the sample, around 7.9% were seen once. This clonotype was seen more than once but under ten times. Time point here: patch test 2, 6 weeks after DPC sensitization. Treatment meaning: therapeutic diphenylcyclopropenone sensitization with weekly scalp DPC.

Sequencing used whole blood, obtained in connection with sensitization to the hapten diphenylcyclopropenone (DPC). The chain uses TRBV4-2 and TRBJ2-1; perhaps TRBD1 as D (5 bases). The receptor was derived from a woman aged 45-65 years with alopecia areata. Some clones in this sample may be carry-over from other donors' samples. The CDR3 nucleotides are TGTGCCAGCAGCCAAGATGGGGCAGCGTACAATGAGCAGTTCTTC. It codes for CASSQDGAAYNEQFF.